This record looks at one T cell receptor (beta chain) sequence and its context. What it binds is not known. The data derive from a study of vaccination and CD4 T cells after COVID-19. V lost 7 bases and J lost 9; bases outside the gene matches: 11. The CDR3 length is 14 residues. Germline V gene lookup returns CDR1 DFQATT and CDR2 SNEGSKA (reference sequence). Cultured CD4+ T cells had their DNA profiled by the Oncomine TCR Beta short-read assay. Via MiXCR, TCRdb re-called the PCR reads, giving one row per CDR3 protein. The sample has under 15,000 distinct CDR3 sequences, less than 85% seen once. Regarding treatment: roughly 10-day PBMC culture with coronavirus spike peptide pools or control peptides (ViraFEST assay).

The chain has TRBV20-1 and TRBJ1-6, with 8 bases that match TRBD1. The source is a human donor who had recovered from COVID-19. The source material was CD4+ T cells from blood, cultured in vitro. The DNA of the CDR3 is TGCAGTGTCCGAGGACAGGGACTGAGTTCACCCCTCCACTTT. Residues: CSVRGQGLSSPLHF.